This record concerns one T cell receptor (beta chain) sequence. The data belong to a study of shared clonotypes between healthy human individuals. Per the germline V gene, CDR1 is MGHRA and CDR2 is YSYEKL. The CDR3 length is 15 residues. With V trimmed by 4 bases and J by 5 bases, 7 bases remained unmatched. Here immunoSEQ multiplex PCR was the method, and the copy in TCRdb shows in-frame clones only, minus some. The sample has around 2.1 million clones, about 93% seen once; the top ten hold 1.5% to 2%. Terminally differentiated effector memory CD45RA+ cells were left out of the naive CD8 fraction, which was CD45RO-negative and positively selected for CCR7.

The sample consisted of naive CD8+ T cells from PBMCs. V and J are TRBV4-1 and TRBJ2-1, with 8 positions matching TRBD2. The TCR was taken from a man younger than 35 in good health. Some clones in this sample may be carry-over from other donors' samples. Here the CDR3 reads CASSPGVLADNEQFF. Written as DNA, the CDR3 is TGCGCCAGCAGCCCAGGCGTACTAGCGGACAATGAGCAGTTCTTC.